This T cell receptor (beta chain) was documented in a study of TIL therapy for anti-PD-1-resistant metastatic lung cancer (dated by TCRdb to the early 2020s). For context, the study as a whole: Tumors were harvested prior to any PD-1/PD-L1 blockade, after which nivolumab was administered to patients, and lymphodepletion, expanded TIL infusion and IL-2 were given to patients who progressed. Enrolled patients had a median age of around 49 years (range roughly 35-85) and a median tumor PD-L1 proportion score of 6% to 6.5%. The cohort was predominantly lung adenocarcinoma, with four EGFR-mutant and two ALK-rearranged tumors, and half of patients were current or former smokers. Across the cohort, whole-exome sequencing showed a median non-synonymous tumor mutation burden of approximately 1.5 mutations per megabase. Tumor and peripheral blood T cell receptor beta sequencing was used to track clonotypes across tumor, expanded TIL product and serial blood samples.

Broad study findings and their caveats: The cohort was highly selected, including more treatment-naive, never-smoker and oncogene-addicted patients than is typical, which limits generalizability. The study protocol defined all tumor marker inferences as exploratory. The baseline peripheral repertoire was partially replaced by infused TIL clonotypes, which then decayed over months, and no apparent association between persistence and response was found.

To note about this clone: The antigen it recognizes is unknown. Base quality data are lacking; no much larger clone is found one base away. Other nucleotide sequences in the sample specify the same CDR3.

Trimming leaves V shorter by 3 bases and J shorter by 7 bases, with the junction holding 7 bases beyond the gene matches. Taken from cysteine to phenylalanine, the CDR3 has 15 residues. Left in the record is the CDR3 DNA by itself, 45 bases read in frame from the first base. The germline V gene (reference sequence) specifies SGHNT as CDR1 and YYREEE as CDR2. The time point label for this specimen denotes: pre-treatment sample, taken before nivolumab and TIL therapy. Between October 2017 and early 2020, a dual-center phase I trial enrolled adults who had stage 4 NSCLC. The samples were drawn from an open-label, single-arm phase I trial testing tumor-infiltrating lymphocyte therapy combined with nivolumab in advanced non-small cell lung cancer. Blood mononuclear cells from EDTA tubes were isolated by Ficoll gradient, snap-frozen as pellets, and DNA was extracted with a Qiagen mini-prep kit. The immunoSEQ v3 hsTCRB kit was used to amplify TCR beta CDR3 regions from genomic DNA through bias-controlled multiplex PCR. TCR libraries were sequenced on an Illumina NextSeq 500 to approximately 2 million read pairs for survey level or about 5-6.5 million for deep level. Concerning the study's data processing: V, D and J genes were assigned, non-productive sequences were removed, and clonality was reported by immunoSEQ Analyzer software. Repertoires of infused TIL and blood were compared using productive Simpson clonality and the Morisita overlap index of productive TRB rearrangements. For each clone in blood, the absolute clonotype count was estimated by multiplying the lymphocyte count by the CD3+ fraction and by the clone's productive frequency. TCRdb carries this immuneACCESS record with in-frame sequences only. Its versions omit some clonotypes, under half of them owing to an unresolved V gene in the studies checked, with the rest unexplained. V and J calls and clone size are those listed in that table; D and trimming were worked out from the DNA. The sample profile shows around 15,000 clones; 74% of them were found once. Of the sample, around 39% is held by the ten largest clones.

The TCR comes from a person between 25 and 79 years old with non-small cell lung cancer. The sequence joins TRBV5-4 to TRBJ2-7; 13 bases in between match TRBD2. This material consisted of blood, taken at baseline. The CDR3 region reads CASSSTSGGGREQYF. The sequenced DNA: TGTGCCAGCAGCTCTACTAGCGGGGGGGGTCGGGAGCAGTACTTC.